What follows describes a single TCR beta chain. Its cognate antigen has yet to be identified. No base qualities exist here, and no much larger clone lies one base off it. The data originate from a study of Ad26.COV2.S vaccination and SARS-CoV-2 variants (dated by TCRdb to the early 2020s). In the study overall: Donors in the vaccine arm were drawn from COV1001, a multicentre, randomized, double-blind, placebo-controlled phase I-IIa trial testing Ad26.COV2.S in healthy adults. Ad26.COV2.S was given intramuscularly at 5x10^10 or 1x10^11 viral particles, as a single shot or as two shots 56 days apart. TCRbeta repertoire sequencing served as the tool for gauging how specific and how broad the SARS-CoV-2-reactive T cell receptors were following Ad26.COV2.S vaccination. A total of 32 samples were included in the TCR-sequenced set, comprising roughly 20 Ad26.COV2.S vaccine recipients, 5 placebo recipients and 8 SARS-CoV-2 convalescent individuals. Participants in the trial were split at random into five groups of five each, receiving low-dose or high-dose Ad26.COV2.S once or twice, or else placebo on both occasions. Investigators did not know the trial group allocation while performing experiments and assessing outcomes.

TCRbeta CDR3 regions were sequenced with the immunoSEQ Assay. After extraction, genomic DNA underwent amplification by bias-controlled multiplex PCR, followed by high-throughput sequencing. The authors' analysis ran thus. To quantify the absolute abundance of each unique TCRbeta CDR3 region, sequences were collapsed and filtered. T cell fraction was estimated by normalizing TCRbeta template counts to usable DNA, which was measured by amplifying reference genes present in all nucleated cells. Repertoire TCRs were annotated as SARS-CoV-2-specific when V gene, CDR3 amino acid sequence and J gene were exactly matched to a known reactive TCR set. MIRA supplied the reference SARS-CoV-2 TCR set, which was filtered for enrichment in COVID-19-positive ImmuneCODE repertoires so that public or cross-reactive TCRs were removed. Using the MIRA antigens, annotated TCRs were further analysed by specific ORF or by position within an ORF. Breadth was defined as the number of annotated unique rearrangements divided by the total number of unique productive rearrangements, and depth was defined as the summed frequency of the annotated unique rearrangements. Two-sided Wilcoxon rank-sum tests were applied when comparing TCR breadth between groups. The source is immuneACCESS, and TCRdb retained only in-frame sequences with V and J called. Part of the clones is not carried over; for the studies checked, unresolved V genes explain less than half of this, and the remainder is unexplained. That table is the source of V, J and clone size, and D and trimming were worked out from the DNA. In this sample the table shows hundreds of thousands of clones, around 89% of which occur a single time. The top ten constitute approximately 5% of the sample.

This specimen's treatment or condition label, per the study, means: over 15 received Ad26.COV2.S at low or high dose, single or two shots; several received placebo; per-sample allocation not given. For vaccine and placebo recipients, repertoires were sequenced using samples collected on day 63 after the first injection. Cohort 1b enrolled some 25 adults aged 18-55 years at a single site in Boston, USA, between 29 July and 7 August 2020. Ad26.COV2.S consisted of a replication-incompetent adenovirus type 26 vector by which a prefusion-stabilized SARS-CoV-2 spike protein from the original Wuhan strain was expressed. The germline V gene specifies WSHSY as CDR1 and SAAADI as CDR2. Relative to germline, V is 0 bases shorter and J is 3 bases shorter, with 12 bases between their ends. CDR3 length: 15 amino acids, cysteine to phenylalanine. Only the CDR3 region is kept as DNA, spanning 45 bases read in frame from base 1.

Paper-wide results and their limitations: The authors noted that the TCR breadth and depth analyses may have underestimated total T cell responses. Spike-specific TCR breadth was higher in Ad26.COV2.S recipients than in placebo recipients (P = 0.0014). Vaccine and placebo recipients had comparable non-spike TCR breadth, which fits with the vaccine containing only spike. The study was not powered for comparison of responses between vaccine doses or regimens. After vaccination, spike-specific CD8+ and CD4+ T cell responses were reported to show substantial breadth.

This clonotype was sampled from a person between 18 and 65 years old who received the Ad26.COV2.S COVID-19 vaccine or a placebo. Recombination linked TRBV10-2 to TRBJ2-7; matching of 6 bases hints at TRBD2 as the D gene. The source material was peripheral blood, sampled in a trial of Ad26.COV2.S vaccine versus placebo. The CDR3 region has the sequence CASSESALADYEQYF. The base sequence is TGCGCCAGCAGTGAGTCGGCGTTAGCGGACTACGAGCAGTACTTC.